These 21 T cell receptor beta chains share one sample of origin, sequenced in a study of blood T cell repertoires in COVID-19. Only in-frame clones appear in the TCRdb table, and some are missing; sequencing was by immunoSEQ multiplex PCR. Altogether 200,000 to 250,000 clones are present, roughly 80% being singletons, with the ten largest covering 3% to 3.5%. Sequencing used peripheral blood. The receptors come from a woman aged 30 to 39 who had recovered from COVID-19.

DNA for the CDR3: TGTGCCAGCAGCTTAAATCCCCCCGAGGGTAGCTATGGCTACACCTTC. Residues: CASSLNPPEGSYGYTF. V and J are TRBV7-3 and TRBJ1-2, with D unresolved. CDR1 is SGHTA, CDR2 FQGTGA, per germline. The CDR3 is made up of 16 amino acids. V was shortened by 1 base and J by 4 bases, with 16 bases between the two germline ends.

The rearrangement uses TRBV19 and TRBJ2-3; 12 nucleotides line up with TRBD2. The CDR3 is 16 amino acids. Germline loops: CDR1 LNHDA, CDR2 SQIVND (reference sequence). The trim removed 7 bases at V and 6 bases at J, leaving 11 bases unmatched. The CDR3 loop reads CASTKTSGREADTQYF. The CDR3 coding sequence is TGTGCCAGTACCAAGACTAGCGGGAGAGAGGCGGATACGCAGTATTTT. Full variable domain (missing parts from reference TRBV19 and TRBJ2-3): DGGITQSPKYLFRKEGQNVTLSCEQNLNHDAMYWYRQDPGQGLRLIYYSQIVNDFQKGDIAEGYSVSREKKESFPLTVTSAQKNPTAFYLCASTKTSGREADTQYFGPGTRLTVL.

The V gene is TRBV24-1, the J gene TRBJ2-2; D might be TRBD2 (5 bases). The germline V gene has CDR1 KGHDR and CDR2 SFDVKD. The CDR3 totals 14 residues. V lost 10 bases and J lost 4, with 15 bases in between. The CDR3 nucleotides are TGTGCCACAAATATGCAGCGGTCCACCGGGGAGCTGTTTTTT. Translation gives CATNMQRSTGELFF.

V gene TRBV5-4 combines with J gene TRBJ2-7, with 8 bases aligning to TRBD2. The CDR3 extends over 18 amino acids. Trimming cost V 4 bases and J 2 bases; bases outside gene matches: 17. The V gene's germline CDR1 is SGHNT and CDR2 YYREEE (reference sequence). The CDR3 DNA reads TGTGCCAGCAGCGCGACCCCGGGGGCGGGAGGTCGTACCTACGAGCAGTACTTC. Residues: CASSATPGAGGRTYEQYF.

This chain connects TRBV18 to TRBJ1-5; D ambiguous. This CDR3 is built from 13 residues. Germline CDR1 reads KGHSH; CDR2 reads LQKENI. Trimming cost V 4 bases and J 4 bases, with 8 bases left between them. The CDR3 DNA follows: TGTGCCAGCTCACGGGAGCAAAATCAGCCCCAGCATTTT. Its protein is CASSREQNQPQHF. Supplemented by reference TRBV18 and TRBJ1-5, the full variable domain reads NAGVMQNPRHLVRRRGQEARLRCSPMKGHSHVYWYRQLPEEGLKFMVYLQKENIIDESGMPKERFSAEFPKEGPSILRIQQVVRGDSAAYFCASSREQNQPQHFGDGTRLSIL.

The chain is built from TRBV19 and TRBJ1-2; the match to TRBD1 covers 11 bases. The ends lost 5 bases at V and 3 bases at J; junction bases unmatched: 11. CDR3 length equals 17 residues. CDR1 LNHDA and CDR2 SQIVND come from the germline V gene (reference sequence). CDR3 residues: CASSASGQGATYYGYTF. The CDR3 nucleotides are TGTGCCAGTAGTGCAAGCGGACAGGGGGCGACCTACTATGGCTACACCTTC.

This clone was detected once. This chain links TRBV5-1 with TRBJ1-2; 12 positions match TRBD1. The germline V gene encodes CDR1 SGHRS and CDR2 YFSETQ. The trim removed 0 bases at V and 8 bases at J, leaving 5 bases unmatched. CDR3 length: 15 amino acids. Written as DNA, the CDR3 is TGCGCCAGCAGCTTGGAGGGACAGGGGGCCGGAGGCTACACCTTC. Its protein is CASSLEGQGAGGYTF.

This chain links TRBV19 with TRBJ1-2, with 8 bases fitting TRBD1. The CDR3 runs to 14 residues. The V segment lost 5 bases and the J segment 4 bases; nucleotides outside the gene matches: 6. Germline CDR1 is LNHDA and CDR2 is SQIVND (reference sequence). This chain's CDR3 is CASSGQGRSYGYTF. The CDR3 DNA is TGTGCCAGTAGTGGACAGGGTCGAAGCTATGGCTACACCTTC.

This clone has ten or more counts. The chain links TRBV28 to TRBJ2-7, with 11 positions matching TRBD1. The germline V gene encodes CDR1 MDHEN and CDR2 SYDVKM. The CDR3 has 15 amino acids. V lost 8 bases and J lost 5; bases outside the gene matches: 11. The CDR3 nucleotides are TGTGCCAGCGCCCAACATAGGACAGGGGGCGACGAGCAGTACTTC. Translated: CASAQHRTGGDEQYF.

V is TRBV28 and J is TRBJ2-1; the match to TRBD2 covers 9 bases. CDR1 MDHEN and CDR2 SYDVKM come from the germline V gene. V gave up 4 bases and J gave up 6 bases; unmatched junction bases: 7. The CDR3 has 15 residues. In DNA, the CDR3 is TGTGCCAGCAGTTCCCCAGCGGGAGGTAGCAATGAGCAGTTCTTC. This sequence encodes CASSSPAGGSNEQFF.

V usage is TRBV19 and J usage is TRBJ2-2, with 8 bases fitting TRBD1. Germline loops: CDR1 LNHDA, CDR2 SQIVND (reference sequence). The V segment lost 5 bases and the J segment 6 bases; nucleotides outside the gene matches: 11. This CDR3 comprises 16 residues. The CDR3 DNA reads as TGTGCCAGTAGTCCCGACAGGGGAATCGTGTCCGGGGAGCTGTTTTTT. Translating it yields CASSPDRGIVSGELFF.

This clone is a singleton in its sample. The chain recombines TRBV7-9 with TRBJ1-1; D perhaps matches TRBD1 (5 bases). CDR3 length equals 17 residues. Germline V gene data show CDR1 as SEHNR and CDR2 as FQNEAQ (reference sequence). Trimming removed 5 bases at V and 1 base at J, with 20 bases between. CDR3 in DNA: TGTGCCAGCAGCCGCCGAAAGAAGGGGCCCGGGAACACTGAAGCTTTCTTT. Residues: CASSRRKKGPGNTEAFF.

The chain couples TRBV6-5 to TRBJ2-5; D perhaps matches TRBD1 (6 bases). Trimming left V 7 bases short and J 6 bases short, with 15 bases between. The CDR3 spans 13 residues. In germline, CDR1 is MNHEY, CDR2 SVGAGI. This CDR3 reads CASNSDRAQTQYF. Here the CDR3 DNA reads TGTGCCAGCAATTCGGACAGAGCCCAGACCCAGTACTTC.

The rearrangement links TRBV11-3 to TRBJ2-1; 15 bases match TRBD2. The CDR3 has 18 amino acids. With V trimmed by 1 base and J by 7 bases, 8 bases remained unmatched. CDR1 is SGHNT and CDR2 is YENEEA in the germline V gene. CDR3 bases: TGTGCCAGCAGCTTAGTCCCGTGGACTAGCGGGAGGGAAAATGAGCAGTTCTTC. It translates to CASSLVPWTSGRENEQFF.

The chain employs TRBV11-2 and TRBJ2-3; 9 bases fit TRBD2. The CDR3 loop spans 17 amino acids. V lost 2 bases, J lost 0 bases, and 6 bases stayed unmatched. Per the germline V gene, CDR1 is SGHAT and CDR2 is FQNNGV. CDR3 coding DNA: TGTGCCAGCAGCTTACCCCGGACTAGCGTCAGCACAGATACGCAGTATTTT. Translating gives CASSLPRTSVSTDTQYF.

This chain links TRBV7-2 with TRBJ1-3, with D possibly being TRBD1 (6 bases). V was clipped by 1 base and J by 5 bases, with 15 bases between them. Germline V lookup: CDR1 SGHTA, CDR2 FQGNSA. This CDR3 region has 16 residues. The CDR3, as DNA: TGTGCCAGCAGCTTAGGTGGGGGACAAAGCCGAAACACCATATATTTT. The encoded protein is CASSLGGGQSRNTIYF.

The CDR3 DNA follows: TGTGCCAGCAGCTTAGAGGGCACCAGGGACGAGCAGTACTTC. Translation: CASSLEGTRDEQYF. This chain joins TRBV13 and TRBJ2-7, with D perhaps matching TRBD1 (5 bases). Germline lookup yields CDR1 PRHDT and CDR2 FYEKMQ (reference sequence). V dropped 1 base and J dropped 5 bases, with 12 bases sitting between them. The CDR3 loop spans 14 amino acids.

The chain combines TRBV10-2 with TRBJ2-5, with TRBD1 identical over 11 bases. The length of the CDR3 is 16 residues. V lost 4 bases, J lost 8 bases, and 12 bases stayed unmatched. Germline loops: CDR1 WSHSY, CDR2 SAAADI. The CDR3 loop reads CASSVGTGGSPSTQYF. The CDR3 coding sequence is TGCGCCAGCAGTGTAGGGACAGGGGGTTCTCCGAGCACCCAGTACTTC.

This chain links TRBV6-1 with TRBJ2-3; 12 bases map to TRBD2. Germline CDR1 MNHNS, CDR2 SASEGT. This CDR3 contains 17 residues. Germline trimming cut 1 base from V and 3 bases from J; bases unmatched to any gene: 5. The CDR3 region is CASSEVLAGGRTDTQYF. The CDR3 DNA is TGTGCCAGCAGTGAAGTACTAGCGGGAGGACGAACAGATACGCAGTATTTT.

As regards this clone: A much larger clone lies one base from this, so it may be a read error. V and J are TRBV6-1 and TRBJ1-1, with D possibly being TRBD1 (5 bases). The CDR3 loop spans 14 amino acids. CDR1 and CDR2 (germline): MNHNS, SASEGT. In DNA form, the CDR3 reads TGTGCCGGCAGTGAGGAGGGGCTGAACACTGAAGCTTTCTTT. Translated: CAGSEEGLNTEAFF.

CDR3 region: CAIRAGGGNFHTPQETQYF. The CDR3 region has the DNA TGTGCCATCAGAGCAGGGGGCGGAAACTTCCATACCCCCCAAGAGACCCAGTACTTC. The V call is TRBV10-3, the J call TRBJ2-5, with 8 bases matching TRBD1. Germline CDR1 and CDR2: ENHRY and SYGVKD. V gave up 6 bases and J gave up 1 base; unmatched junction bases: 19. There are 19 residues in the CDR3.